Listed below are T cell receptor beta chains from one sample, sequenced in a study of blood T cells in healthy people across ages. TCRdb called the 5' RACE reads again in MiXCR, with one record for every CDR3 protein. The sample shows roughly 800,000 distinct CDR3 sequences, 58% of them seen only once. Specimen: blood. The receptors derive from a man younger than 45 in good health. The CDR3 runs from the conserved cysteine through the conserved F or W. Each record gives: D gene, clone size, V gene, J gene, CDR3 protein, CDR3 DNA. A D gene is named only where the DNA matches it firmly. Part of the rows lack a size; the others show once, few, many or a class for expanded clones.

TRBD2,-,TRBV9,TRBJ2-4,CASSVGLGTGLAGLAKNIQYF,TGTGCCAGCAGCGTAGGTTTAGGTACGGGACTAGCGGGGTTAGCCAAAAACATTCAGTACTTC
-,-,TRBV12-3/TRBV12-4,TRBJ2-3,CASSLTLQDTQYF,TGTGCCAGCAGTTTAACCTTACAAGATACGCAGTATTTT
TRBD2,-,TRBV7-2,TRBJ2-4,CASSLEATSGSRGNIQYF,TGTGCCAGCAGCTTAGAGGCGACTAGCGGGAGCCGGGGAAACATTCAGTACTTC
TRBD1,-,TRBV27,TRBJ1-2,CASRNTGGPYGYTF,TGTGCCAGCAGAAATACAGGGGGTCCCTATGGCTACACCTTC
TRBD1,few,TRBV5-1,TRBJ2-5,CASSPGQNQETQYF,TGCGCCAGCAGCCCGGGACAGAATCAAGAGACCCAGTACTTC
-,many,TRBV20-1,TRBJ2-4,CSARDPGSGKNIQYF,TGCAGTGCTAGAGATCCGGGGAGTGGCAAAAACATTCAGTACTTC
-,-,TRBV11-2,TRBJ1-2,CASSFFPSGNGYTF,TGTGCCAGCAGTTTCTTTCCTTCAGGGAACGGCTACACCTTC
TRBD1,-,TRBV29-1,TRBJ2-7,CSVDTGDSYEQYF,TGCAGCGTTGATACAGGGGACAGCTACGAGCAGTACTTC
TRBD2,-,TRBV29-1,TRBJ2-3,CSVEDWLAGGRKYTDTQYF,TGCAGCGTTGAAGATTGGCTAGCGGGGGGGAGGAAATACACAGATACGCAGTATTTT
-,-,TRBV25-1,TRBJ2-7,CASSEYLRTTSEQYF,TGTGCCAGCAGTGAATATTTGAGGACCACGAGTGAGCAGTACTTC
TRBD2,-,TRBV29-1,TRBJ2-1,CSARWGLGNEQFF,TGCAGCGCCCGGTGGGGACTAGGTAATGAGCAGTTCTTC